This is a list of T cell receptor beta chains from one sample in a study of a mutant IDH1 vaccine in newly diagnosed glioma. The table came from immunoSEQ multiplex PCR; TCRdb's copy has only in-frame clones and leaves some out. The sample lists roughly 70,000 clones, just over 85% occurring once. The sequenced sample was PBMCs, obtained from a glioma patient treated with radiotherapy, temozolomide or both. Every receptor here comes from a man in his thirties or forties with glioma. Both conserved end residues are part of each CDR3.

TRBJ1-1	TRBV19	CASRSSPGQGALGKAFF
TRBJ1-1	TRBV5-1	CASSFYSNTEAFF
TRBJ1-1	TRBV5-4	CASSLDLYDGQGVFF
TRBJ2-7	TRBV5-6	CASSLRPYEQYF
TRBJ2-1	TRBV27	CASSAQGYNEQFF
TRBJ2-5	TRBV18	CASSPWTVGQETQYF
TRBJ1-2	TRBV4-1	CASSQVTRDYGYTF
TRBJ1-1	TRBV18	CASSPGQGAPEAFF
TRBJ1-4	TRBV5-1	CASSLGPMGANEKLFF
TRBJ1-2	TRBV7-6	CASSLDHVSRYTF
TRBJ1-1	TRBV29-1	CSGNIGQGKSEAFF
TRBJ1-2	TRBV5-1	CASSLTAVRGPLFGGYTF
TRBJ2-1	TRBV27	CASSLLPAHNEQFF
TRBJ1-3	TRBV5-1	CASSFGGVTGNTIYF
TRBJ1-2	TRBV5-1	CASSSDRGLNYGYTF
TRBJ2-2	TRBV15	CATSRDRRVLFF
TRBJ2-3	TRBV2	CASSFLRTDTQYF
TRBJ2-1	TRBV27	CASSFRGGNYNEQFF
TRBJ2-2	TRBV4-2	CASSQDEYRGVVTGELFF
TRBJ2-3	TRBV6-1	CASSETSEPTDTQYF
TRBJ1-4	TRBV14	CASSLTGFTEKLFF
TRBJ1-1	TRBV7-9	CASSHQGGEAFF